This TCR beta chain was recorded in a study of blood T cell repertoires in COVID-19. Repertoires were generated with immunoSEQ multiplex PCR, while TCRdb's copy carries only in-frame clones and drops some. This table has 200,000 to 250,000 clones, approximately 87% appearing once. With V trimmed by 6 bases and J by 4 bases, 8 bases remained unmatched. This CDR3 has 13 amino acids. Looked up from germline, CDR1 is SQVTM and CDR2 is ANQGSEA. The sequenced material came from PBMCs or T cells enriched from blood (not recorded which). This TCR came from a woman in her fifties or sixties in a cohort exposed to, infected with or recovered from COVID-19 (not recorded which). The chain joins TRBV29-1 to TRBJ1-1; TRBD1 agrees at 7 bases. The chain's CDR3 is CSVVRQGGTEAFF. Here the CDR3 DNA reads TGCAGCGTAGTCCGACAGGGTGGCACTGAAGCTTTCTTT. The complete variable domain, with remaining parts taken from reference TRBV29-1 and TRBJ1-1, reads SAVISQKPSRDICQRGTSLTIQCQVDSQVTMMFWYRQQPGQSLTLIATANQGSEATYESGFVIDKFPISRPNLTFSTLTVSNMSPEDSSIYLCSVVRQGGTEAFFGQGTRLTVV.